Presented here are 28 T cell receptor beta chains from one specimen sequenced in a study of cytomegalovirus exposure and HLA in healthy donors. It was with 60 Vbeta and 13 Jbeta primers that the PCR ran. Profiled with immunoSEQ multiplex PCR; TCRdb holds only in-frame clones, not every one. The table lists 110,000 to 150,000 clones, over 70% of them singletons. The sample taken for sequencing was PBMCs. These receptors all come from a man in his forties in good health and CMV-seropositive.

CDR3 amino acids: CASSSGQGAPHEQFF. The DNA of the CDR3 is TGTGCCAGCAGCTCTGGACAGGGCGCGCCCCATGAGCAGTTCTTC. The V and J genes are TRBV7-3 and TRBJ2-1, with 8 bases identical to TRBD1. Trimming at V came to 4 bases and at J to 8 bases, leaving 10 bases not matched to a gene. Germline values: CDR1 SGHTA, CDR2 FQGTGA. The CDR3 covers 15 residues.

The V call is TRBV19, the J call TRBJ2-1; TRBD2 matches at 10 bases. The J segment lost 5 bases and the V segment lost 3 bases, leaving 4 bases of the junction unmatched. Germline V gene sequence: CDR1 LNHDA, CDR2 SQIVND (reference sequence). The CDR3 length is 15 residues. The CDR3 sequence: CASSMSSGGDNEQFF. DNA of the CDR3: TGTGCCAGTAGTATGTCCAGCGGGGGGGACAATGAGCAGTTCTTC.

This sequence joins TRBV5-6 and TRBJ2-7; no definite D call. Trimming took 1 base from V and 7 from J, leaving 9 bases between them. CDR3 length: 12 amino acids. Per germline, CDR1 SGHDT and CDR2 YYEEEE. The CDR3 DNA follows: TGTGCCAGCAGCTTGAGTGGCTCTGAGCAGTACTTC. This gives the protein CASSLSGSEQYF.

The V and J genes are TRBV6-5 and TRBJ1-5; 9 bases match TRBD1. V was clipped by 5 bases and J by 11 bases; unmatched bases: 10. Germline CDR1 and CDR2: MNHEY and SVGAGI. This CDR3 contains 14 residues. CDR3 residues: CASSNNRGLMAQHF. CDR3 nucleotide sequence: TGTGCCAGCAGTAACAACAGGGGGCTGATGGCCCAGCATTTT.

The chain carries TRBV5-1 and TRBJ1-1, with 9 bases fitting TRBD1. CDR3 length equals 17 residues. Germline CDR1 SGHRS, CDR2 YFSETQ. Trimming at V came to 4 bases and at J to 1 base, leaving 11 bases not matched to a gene. CDR3 DNA sequence: TGCGCCAGCAGCAACCGGGGGACAGGGAGTTGGAACACTGAAGCTTTCTTT. This gives the protein CASSNRGTGSWNTEAFF.

The rearrangement links TRBV27 to TRBJ2-2; no reliable D call. V lost 8 bases and J 0 bases, leaving 10 bases between the germline ends. The V gene's germline CDR1 is MNHEY and CDR2 SMNVEV (reference sequence). This CDR3 is 14 amino acids long. The CDR3 spells CASSPYANTGELFF. The DNA for the CDR3 is TGTGCCAGCTCCCCCTACGCGAACACCGGGGAGCTGTTTTTT.

This clone was recorded once. The chain links TRBV10-1 to TRBJ2-6; 7 nucleotides align to TRBD2. Per the germline V gene, CDR1 is WNHNN and CDR2 is SYGVQD (reference sequence). The J segment lost 0 bases and the V segment lost 0 bases, leaving 2 bases of the junction unmatched. CDR3 size: 17 residues. This CDR3 reads CASSESRGGSGANVLTF. The CDR3 nucleotides are TGCGCCAGCAGTGAGTCTCGCGGGGGCTCTGGGGCCAACGTCCTGACTTTC.

This chain connects TRBV9 to TRBJ2-5; 12 nucleotides line up with TRBD2. This CDR3 has 15 amino acids. With 3 bases clipped from V and 5 bases from J, the junction kept 5 bases outside the gene matches. Looked up from germline, CDR1 is SGDLS and CDR2 is YYNGEE. The CDR3 spells CASSGLAGDRETQYF. CDR3 DNA: TGTGCCAGCAGCGGACTAGCGGGAGATCGGGAGACCCAGTACTTC.

The CDR3 sequence: CASSWDGTGVYNEQFF. The CDR3, as DNA: TGTGCCAGCAGTTGGGACGGGACAGGGGTATACAATGAGCAGTTCTTC. This sequence joins TRBV6-5 and TRBJ2-1; TRBD1 aligns across 10 bases. CDR3 length: 16 amino acids. Germline CDR1 and CDR2: MNHEY and SVGAGI. J was trimmed by 4 bases and V by 4 bases; bases with no gene match: 7.

This clone was recorded once. This chain joins TRBV7-6 and TRBJ2-7; TRBD1 matches 8 bases. Per germline, CDR1 SGHVS and CDR2 FNYEAQ. CDR3 length: 15 amino acids. The V segment lost 5 bases and the J segment 7 bases; nucleotides outside the gene matches: 13. The CDR3 nucleotides read TGTGCCAGCAGCGCGACGACAGGGGCCGAAGAGGAGCAGTACTTC. Its protein product is CASSATTGAEEEQYF.

This chain uses TRBV4-2 with TRBJ2-7, with D maybe TRBD1 (6 bases). Germline-derived CDR1 and CDR2 are LGHNA and YNFKEQ. The CDR3 spans 16 residues. Trimming removed 1 base from V and 2 bases from J, with 15 bases in between. The CDR3 region is CASSQAATGQTYEQYF. The CDR3 coding sequence is TGTGCCAGCAGCCAAGCGGCGACAGGACAGACCTACGAGCAGTACTTC.

The chain couples TRBV7-2 to TRBJ2-2, with D possibly being TRBD1 (5 bases). Germline loops: CDR1 SGHTA, CDR2 FQGNSA. This CDR3 is 14 amino acids long. V lost 4 bases and J 5 bases, leaving 11 bases between the germline ends. In DNA, the CDR3 is TGTGCCAGCAGCTCCCAGGGTTATACCGGGGAGCTGTTTTTT. Translated, it gives CASSSQGYTGELFF.

This clone was observed a few times. The chain links TRBV4-1 to TRBJ2-5; 8 bases agree with TRBD1. Germline values: CDR1 MGHRA, CDR2 YSYEKL. After removal of 2 bases from V and 5 bases from J, the junction contained 4 bases not matched to a gene. This CDR3 is 14 amino acids long. The CDR3 sequence is CASSQRQGIETQYF. CDR3 sequence (DNA): TGCGCCAGCAGCCAACGACAGGGGATTGAGACCCAGTACTTC.

Only one count was recorded for this clone. J is TRBJ2-1 and V is TRBV6-5, with 8 positions matching TRBD1. Trimming took 0 bases from V and 7 from J; bases not matched to a gene: 8. This CDR3 is built from 16 residues. Germline loops: CDR1 MNHEY, CDR2 SVGAGI. The CDR3 here is CASSYSQGVSANEQFF. The CDR3, as DNA: TGTGCCAGCAGTTACTCACAGGGGGTGAGCGCTAATGAGCAGTTCTTC.

The gene calls are TRBV5-1 and TRBJ2-7; 10 bases agree with TRBD2. With V trimmed by 0 bases and J by 6 bases, 6 bases remained unmatched. From germline, CDR1 is SGHRS and CDR2 YFSETQ. The CDR3 is made up of 15 amino acids. The CDR3 region has the DNA TGCGCCAGCAGCTTGGCGGCTAGCGGGGGTGTCGAGCAGTACTTC. Protein: CASSLAASGGVEQYF.

The chain has TRBV6-4 and TRBJ1-6; D is possibly TRBD1 (5 bases). The V end lost 7 bases, the J end lost 2 bases, and 9 bases lay between the germline ends. The CDR3 runs to 14 residues. Germline V lookup: CDR1 MRHNA, CDR2 SNTAGT. CDR3 region: CASKEGTYNSPLHF. CDR3 bases: TGTGCCAGCAAGGAGGGGACCTATAATTCACCCCTCCACTTT.

The chain joins TRBV27 to TRBJ2-3; D unclear. Between the trimmed V and J ends, which lost 4 bases and 5 bases, there was a span of 13 bases. The germline gives CDR1 MNHEY, CDR2 SMNVEV (reference sequence). The CDR3 is made up of 14 amino acids. CDR3 sequence: CASSSSYVVDTQYF. The CDR3 DNA is TGTGCCAGCAGTTCCTCTTACGTAGTAGATACGCAGTATTTT.

The CDR3 sequence is CASQSGQGRWGYTF. Written as DNA, the CDR3 is TGTGCCAGTCAAAGCGGGCAGGGTCGCTGGGGCTACACCTTC. This rearrangement joins TRBV10-3 to TRBJ1-2; D might be TRBD1 (5 bases). The CDR3 is 14 residues long. CDR1 is ENHRY and CDR2 is SYGVKD in the germline V gene. The V end was cut by 10 bases, the J end by 8 bases, with 23 bases between.

V gene TRBV5-6 combines with J gene TRBJ2-5; 8 positions agree with TRBD2. The CDR3 is 13 amino acids. Trimming took 6 bases from V and 5 from J; bases not matched to a gene: 6. Germline V CDR1 and CDR2: SGHDT, YYEEEE. This chain's CDR3 is CASTFQRGETQYF. The CDR3 DNA sequence: TGTGCCAGCACCTTTCAGCGGGGGGAGACCCAGTACTTC.

A single count supports this clone. The chain is built from TRBV19 and TRBJ1-5; D may be TRBD1 (6 bases). Germline CDR1 LNHDA, CDR2 SQIVND (reference sequence). Trimming pared 6 bases from V and 0 bases from J, leaving 9 bases between. The CDR3 spans 14 residues. This CDR3 is CASRQGYSNQPQHF. The DNA for the CDR3 is TGTGCCAGTAGACAGGGTTATAGCAATCAGCCCCAGCATTTT.

The rearrangement joins TRBV28 to TRBJ2-3, with TRBD2 matching over 13 bases. CDR3 size: 19 residues. Germline V CDR1 and CDR2: MDHEN, SYDVKM. J lost 6 bases, V lost 0 bases, and 12 bases had no gene match. CDR3 amino acids: CASSLWGTSGATRLDTQYF. The CDR3 DNA is TGTGCCAGCAGTTTATGGGGGACTAGCGGGGCTACGAGGTTGGATACGCAGTATTTT.

This chain joins TRBV5-1 and TRBJ2-3; 16 bases are a match to TRBD2. The CDR3 loop spans 18 amino acids. The V gene's germline CDR1 is SGHRS and CDR2 YFSETQ. After removal of 2 bases from V and 6 bases from J, the junction contained 9 bases not matched to a gene. Written as DNA, the CDR3 is TGCGCCAGCAGCTTCCAGGGGACTAGCGGGGGGGCCAGTGATACGCAGTATTTT. Protein: CASSFQGTSGGASDTQYF.

V usage is TRBV28 and J usage is TRBJ1-4, with 9 bases aligning to TRBD1. CDR3 size: 14 residues. Looked up from germline, CDR1 is MDHEN and CDR2 is SYDVKM. The V and J ends lost 6 bases and 6 bases, in that order; junction bases with no gene match: 5. The DNA for the CDR3 is TGTGCCAGCAGGGGGACAGGGCCCTATGAAAAACTGTTTTTT. Amino acids: CASRGTGPYEKLFF.

The chain carries TRBV4-2 and TRBJ2-7, with D possibly being TRBD1 (6 bases). This CDR3 region has 14 residues. Germline V gene sequence: CDR1 LGHNA, CDR2 YNFKEQ. Trimming pared 5 bases from V and 3 bases from J, leaving 14 bases between. The CDR3 DNA reads as TGTGCCAGCAGCATTCCCGGACAGCGCTACGAGCAGTACTTC. Its protein is CASSIPGQRYEQYF.

V is TRBV9 and J is TRBJ2-1; possible D gene TRBD2, 5 bases. With 6 bases removed from V and 0 bases from J, the gap between germline ends came to 13 bases. CDR1 and CDR2 from the germline V gene are SGDLS and YYNGEE. This CDR3 region has 15 residues. CDR3 loop: CASKEGTSSYNEQFF. Here the CDR3 DNA reads TGTGCCAGCAAAGAGGGAACGAGCTCCTACAATGAGCAGTTCTTC.

CDR3: CTSSARLAGGVNEQFF. As DNA, the CDR3 is TGCACCAGCAGCGCAAGACTAGCGGGGGGGGTCAATGAGCAGTTCTTC. The V gene is TRBV1, the J gene TRBJ2-1; the table names TRBD2, a call not compared with the DNA. TRBV1 is shown as a pseudogene. The CDR3 runs 16 residues.

In this sample, this clone turned up a few times. The chain recombines TRBV5-7 with TRBJ1-4, with TRBD1 matching over 7 bases. TRBV5-7 is reported as an ORF; its role is uncertain. V lost 3 bases to trimming and J lost 0 bases; unmatched junction nucleotides: 5. CDR3 size: 16 residues. The CDR3 protein is CASSSGTATTNEKLFF. CDR3 bases: TGTGCCAGCAGCTCCGGGACAGCCACAACTAATGAAAAACTGTTTTTT.

The chain links TRBV7-2 to TRBJ2-7; perhaps TRBD2 as D (5 bases). V was shortened by 2 bases and J by 0 bases, with 11 bases between the two germline ends. Germline V gene data show CDR1 as SGHTA and CDR2 as FQGNSA. The CDR3 consists of 15 residues. CDR3 amino acids: CASSLMGGSSYEQYF. CDR3 nucleotides: TGTGCCAGCAGCTTAATGGGTGGGAGCTCCTACGAGCAGTACTTC. Supplemented by reference TRBV7-2 and TRBJ2-7, the full variable domain reads GAGVSQSPSNKVTEKGKDVELRCDPISGHTALYWYRQSLGQGLEFLIYFQGNSAPDKSGLPSDRFSAERTGGSVSTLTIQRTQQEDSAVYLCASSLMGGSSYEQYFGPGTRLTVT.